This T cell receptor (beta chain) was recovered during a study of Graves' ophthalmopathy and Graves' hyperthyroidism. Study-wide results and limits: Ophthalmopathy progression was predicted with 55% to 71% sensitivity and about 72% specificity.

Notes on this clonotype: Its specificity is unknown. The junction departs from germline at one end; a sequencing error may be responsible.

This CDR3 spans 13 amino acids. Amplification of the TCR beta CDR3 regions used RNA transcripts (as template). Scientists carried out first-round RT-PCR using HTBI primers and then a second-round multiplex PCR. TCRdb re-called the multiplex PCR reads through MiXCR, storing one row per CDR3 protein. The repertoire holds some 1.1 million distinct CDR3 sequences, with approximately 35% as singletons. The TCR comes from an adult man with Graves' hyperthyroidism. The chain links TRBV12-3 or TRBV12-4 to TRBJ1-4; perhaps TRBD1 as D (5 bases). Sequencing was carried out using peripheral blood or thyroid tissue (not recorded which). The CDR3 is CASSYEGNGKLFF. In nucleotides, the CDR3 is TGTGCCAGCAGTTACGAGGGGAATGGAAAACTGTTTTTT.